This T cell receptor (beta chain) was retrieved from a study of T cell responses to AZD1222 COVID-19 vaccine. Study results and caveats: The study found Spike-specific TCR breadth and depth rose after two AZD1222 doses.

With respect to this clone: Its antigen is undetermined. Different DNA sequences within this sample yield the same CDR3.

The protocol was immunoSEQ multiplex PCR, while the TCRdb copy is restricted to in-frame clones and leaves out a portion. The sample carries over 95,000 clones, approximately 90% recorded once. V dropped 6 bases and J dropped 4 bases, with 7 bases sitting between them. CDR1 and CDR2 from the germline V gene are MDHEN and SYDVKM. The CDR3 sequence is 11 residues long. The genes are TRBV28 and TRBJ2-7; no clear D. This receptor was identified in an adult in good health. The sequencing here drew on peripheral blood, taken on day 0 of AZD1222 vaccination. The CDR3 coding sequence is TGTGCCAGCAGCCTAAGGTACGAGCAGTACTTC. Its translation: CASSLRYEQYF.